This TCR beta chain was profiled in a study of blood T cells in healthy people across ages. A second roughly 6 to 11 cycle PCR used barcoded and J-beta primers. TCRdb redid the calling of the 5' RACE reads with MiXCR, one entry per CDR3 protein. Of hundreds of thousands of distinct CDR3 sequences in the sample, over 40% were seen once. The CDR3 loop spans 15 amino acids. Germline V gene sequence: CDR1 SGHTA, CDR2 FQGNSA. V shed 1 base and J shed 7 bases, with 11 bases lying between them. This sequence joins TRBV7-2 and TRBJ1-6; D unclear. The sample comprised blood. The receptor was isolated from an elderly woman in good health. CDR3 in DNA: TGTGCCAGCAGCTTAGGTTTCTCTAGGAATTCACCCCTCCACTTT. Protein sequence: CASSLGFSRNSPLHF.